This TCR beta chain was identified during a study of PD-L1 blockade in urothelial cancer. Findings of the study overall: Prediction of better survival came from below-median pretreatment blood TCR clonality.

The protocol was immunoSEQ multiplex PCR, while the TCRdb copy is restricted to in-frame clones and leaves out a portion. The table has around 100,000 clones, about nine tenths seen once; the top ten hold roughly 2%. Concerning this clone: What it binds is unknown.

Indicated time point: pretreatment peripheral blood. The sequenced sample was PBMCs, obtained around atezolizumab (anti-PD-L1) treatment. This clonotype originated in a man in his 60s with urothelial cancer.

CDR3 in DNA: TGCAGCGTCTTACAAGCGGCGCCGCTCAACGAGCAGTACTTC. This encodes CSVLQAAPLNEQYF. The chain employs TRBV29-1 and TRBJ2-7; weak D call: TRBD2 (5 bases). V was cut by 6 bases and J by 5 bases, with 20 bases left in between. The CDR3 length is 14 residues. Germline assignment: CDR1 SQVTM and CDR2 ANQGSEA.